Detailed here is one T cell receptor beta chain. Its cognate antigen is unknown. This record belongs to a study of PD-1 blockade in classical Hodgkin lymphoma. The method was immunoSEQ multiplex PCR; TCRdb's version includes in-frame clones alone and lacks a portion of them. This repertoire shows about 150,000 clones, just under 80% found once; its top ten account for approximately 9.6%. Study-wide findings and caveats: Complete responders' baseline diversity resembled that of newly diagnosed patients. At baseline, newly diagnosed patients reportedly showed less TCR diversity than healthy donors.

Unmatched junction bases numbered 11, after V lost 3 bases and J lost 3 bases. Germline loops: CDR1 GTSNPN, CDR2 SVGIG (reference sequence). This CDR3 comprises 15 residues. Relapse after autologous stem cell transplantation occurred in every patient, and brentuximab vedotin exposure varied. Complete response, partial response or progressive disease made up the best responses. The sample here was peripheral blood mononuclear cells (PBMCs), taken before the second cycle of nivolumab. The rearrangement joins TRBV30 to TRBJ2-7; 7 bases map to TRBD2. The clonotype comes from a human donor with classical Hodgkin lymphoma. CDR3 nucleotide sequence: TGTGCCTGGAGCCCTTCCGGGGGGATCGGCTACGAGCAGTACTTC. Translation: CAWSPSGGIGYEQYF. Drawing the rest from reference TRBV30 and TRBJ2-7, the complete variable domain is SQTIHQWPATLVQPVGSPLSLECTVEGTSNPNLYWYRQAAGRGLQLLFYSVGIGQISSEVPQNLSASRPQDRQFILSSKKLLLSDSGFYLCAWSPSGGIGYEQYFGPGTRLTVT.